Here is one TCR beta chain with its context. The data originate from a study of cytomegalovirus exposure and HLA in healthy donors. Germline V gives CDR1 SGHNT, CDR2 YYREEE (reference sequence). The CDR3 covers 14 residues. V lost 4 bases, J lost 3 bases, and 7 bases stayed unmatched. Researchers ran the PCR with 60 Vbeta and 13 Jbeta primers. Assay used: immunoSEQ multiplex PCR; TCRdb lists only in-frame clones, some missing. The data show 170,000 or so clones, about four fifths seen once. The sample consisted of PBMCs. The V and J genes are TRBV5-4 and TRBJ2-7, with 7 bases matching TRBD1. The receptor comes from a woman aged 45 to 65 in good health and CMV-seropositive. CDR3 DNA: TGTGCCAGCAGCACTACAGGGGCTCTCTACGAGCAGTACTTC. It yields the protein CASSTTGALYEQYF.